A single TCR beta chain is shown here with its context. The antigen is not known. As to treatment: roughly ten-day PBMC culture with coronavirus spike peptide pools or control peptides (ViraFEST assay). This sample was taken from a study of vaccination and CD4 T cells after COVID-19. The overall study: Samples taken post-COVID came a median approximately 100 days after diagnosis, ranging from 35 to 161. Cells were stimulated with overlapping spike peptide pools from SARS-CoV-2, HCoV-NL63, HCoV-OC43 and HCoV-229E. Study-wide results and caveats: Investigators enrolled relatively few convalescent patients and included no early post-infection timepoints.

The assay that was used to sequence DNA from cultured CD4+ T cells was the Oncomine TCR Beta short-read assay. TCRdb passed the PCR reads through MiXCR, listing each CDR3 protein once. The sample records approximately 21,000 distinct CDR3 sequences, 55% to 70% being singletons. Germline-derived CDR1 and CDR2 are MNHEY and SVGEGT. V shed 6 bases and J 0 bases; nucleotides not matched to a gene: 3. The CDR3 sequence is 14 residues long. Material: CD4+ T cells from blood, cultured in vitro, obtained after SARS-CoV-2 vaccination. The origin of this receptor is a human donor who received a COVID-19 vaccine. The chain uses TRBV6-2 or TRBV6-3 and TRBJ1-1; 8 bases match TRBD1. The CDR3 protein is CASRSRGLNTEAFF. For the CDR3, the DNA is TGTGCCAGCAGGTCCAGGGGGCTGAACACTGAAGCTTTCTTT.